These 6 T cell receptor beta chains were sequenced from one sample in a study of T cells in Graves' hyperthyroidism and ophthalmopathy. Regions amplified from RNA transcripts were the TCR beta CDR3 regions. An initial round of RT-PCR targeting the TCR CDR3 relied on the HTBI primer set. TCRdb analysed the multiplex PCR reads with MiXCR anew, one entry per CDR3 protein. The sample has around 300,000 distinct CDR3 sequences; roughly 15% are singletons. The sequenced sample consisted of blood. The receptors originated from a woman aged 25 to 39 with Graves' hyperthyroidism that later progressed to Graves' ophthalmopathy.

Many counts were recorded for this clonotype. The rearrangement uses TRBV4-1 and TRBJ1-1, with D possibly being TRBD1 (5 bases). Germline CDR1 and CDR2: MGHRA and YSYEKL. This CDR3 spans 16 amino acids. V was clipped by 0 bases and J by 1 base, with 12 bases between them. CDR3 bases: TGCGCCAGCAGCCAAGATCGCTACAGGTCGAACACTGAAGCTTTCTTT. It specifies CASSQDRYRSNTEAFF.

The chain uses TRBV12-3 or TRBV12-4 and TRBJ2-1; no definite D call. Trimming shortened V by 7 bases and J by 4 bases, and 8 bases separated the two germline ends. The CDR3 is 12 amino acids. This CDR3 is CASTLRYNEQFF. The CDR3 DNA reads TGTGCCAGCACCCTCCGTTACAATGAGCAGTTCTTC.

The table lists this clonotype with a few counts. The V and J genes are TRBV10-3 and TRBJ2-7; unclear D gene. Trimming pared 0 bases from V and 0 bases from J, leaving 9 bases between. There are 15 residues in the CDR3. Germline V gene lookup returns CDR1 ENHRY and CDR2 SYGVKD. This CDR3 is CAISESRTSSYEQYF. The CDR3 region has the DNA TGTGCCATCAGTGAGTCCAGAACCAGCTCCTACGAGCAGTACTTC.

This clonotype was seen repeatedly, ten times or more. V is TRBV6-5 and J is TRBJ2-7; 8 positions agree with TRBD2. In germline, CDR1 is MNHEY, CDR2 SVGAGI. This CDR3 has 14 residues. V trimming: 1 base; J trimming: 2 bases; junction bases outside the gene matches: 1. The CDR3 region has the DNA TGTGCCAGCAGTTACTACGGGAGGGCCTACGAGCAGTACTTC. Its protein is CASSYYGRAYEQYF.

The table lists this clonotype with many counts. This chain links TRBV27 with TRBJ2-4, with D tentatively TRBD2 (5 bases). The germline V and J ends were trimmed by 2 bases and 8 bases, with 10 bases remaining between them. Germline lookup yields CDR1 MNHEY and CDR2 SMNVEV (reference sequence). The CDR3 sequence is 13 residues long. The CDR3, as DNA: TGTGCCAGCAGTTTAGAGGGCCGCGACATTCAGTACTTC. This gives the protein CASSLEGRDIQYF.

This clonotype has at least ten counts. The chain couples TRBV28 to TRBJ2-3; tentative D call: TRBD2 (5 bases). V was clipped by 7 bases and J by 2 bases, with 10 bases between them. Germline lookup yields CDR1 MDHEN and CDR2 SYDVKM. There are 13 residues in the CDR3. As DNA, the CDR3 is TGTGCCAGCAACCCAGCGGCCACAGATACGCAGTATTTT. This translates into CASNPAATDTQYF.